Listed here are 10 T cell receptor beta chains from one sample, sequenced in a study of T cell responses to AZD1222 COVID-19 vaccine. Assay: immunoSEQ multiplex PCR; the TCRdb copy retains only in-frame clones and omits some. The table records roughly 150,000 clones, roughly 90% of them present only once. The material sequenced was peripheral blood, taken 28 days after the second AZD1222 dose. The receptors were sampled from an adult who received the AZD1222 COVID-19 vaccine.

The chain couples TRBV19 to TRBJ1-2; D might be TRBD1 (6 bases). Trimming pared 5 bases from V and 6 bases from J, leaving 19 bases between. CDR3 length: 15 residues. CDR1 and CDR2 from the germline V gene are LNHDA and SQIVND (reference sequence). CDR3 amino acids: CASSQRTAPGDGYTF. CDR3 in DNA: TGTGCCAGTAGTCAAAGGACAGCACCGGGTGATGGCTACACCTTC.

CDR3 nucleotides: TGTGCCAGCAGCTCCGTATACGAGCAGTACTTC. Its protein is CASSSVYEQYF. This rearrangement joins TRBV7-8 to TRBJ2-7; no reliable D call. Trimming shortened V by 4 bases and J by 4 bases, and 5 bases separated the two germline ends. CDR1 is SGHVS, CDR2 FQNEAQ, per germline. This CDR3 contains 11 residues.

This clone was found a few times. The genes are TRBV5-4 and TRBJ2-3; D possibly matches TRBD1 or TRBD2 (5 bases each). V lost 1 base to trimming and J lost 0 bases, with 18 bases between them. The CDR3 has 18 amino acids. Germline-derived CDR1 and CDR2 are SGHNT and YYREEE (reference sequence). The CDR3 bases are TGTGCCAGCAGCTTGCGCCTCTCGTGGGGCGGGAGCACAGATACGCAGTATTTT. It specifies CASSLRLSWGGSTDTQYF.

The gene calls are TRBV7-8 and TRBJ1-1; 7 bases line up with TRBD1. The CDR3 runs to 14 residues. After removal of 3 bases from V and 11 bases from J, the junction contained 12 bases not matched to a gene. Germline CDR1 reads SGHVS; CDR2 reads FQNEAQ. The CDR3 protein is CASSFSIGTASAFF. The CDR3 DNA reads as TGTGCCAGCAGCTTTAGTATCGGGACAGCGAGTGCTTTCTTT.

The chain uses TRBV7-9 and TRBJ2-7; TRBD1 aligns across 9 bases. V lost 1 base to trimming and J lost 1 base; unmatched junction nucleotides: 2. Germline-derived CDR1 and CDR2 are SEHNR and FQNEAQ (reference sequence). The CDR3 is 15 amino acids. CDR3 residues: CASSLEGTGSYEQYF. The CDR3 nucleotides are TGTGCCAGCAGCTTAGAGGGGACAGGGTCCTACGAGCAGTACTTC. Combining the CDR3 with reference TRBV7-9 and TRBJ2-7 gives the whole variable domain DTGVSQNPRHKITKRGQNVTFRCDPISEHNRLYWYRQTLGQGPEFLTYFQNEAQLEKSRLLSDRFSAERPKGSFSTLEIQRTEQGDSAMYLCASSLEGTGSYEQYFGPGTRLTVT.

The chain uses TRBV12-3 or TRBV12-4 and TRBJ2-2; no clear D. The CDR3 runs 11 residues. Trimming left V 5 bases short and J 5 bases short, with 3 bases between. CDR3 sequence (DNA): TGTGCCAGCAGTCAAACCGGGGAGCTGTTTTTT. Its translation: CASSQTGELFF.

CDR3 sequence reads: CASSLGDYPQETQYF. The CDR3, as DNA: TGCGCCAGCAGCTTGGGCGACTATCCCCAAGAGACCCAGTACTTC. The gene calls are TRBV5-1 and TRBJ2-5; D is possibly TRBD2 (5 bases). Looked up from germline, CDR1 is SGHRS and CDR2 is YFSETQ. The length of the CDR3 is 15 residues. V lost 0 bases to trimming and J lost 1 base, with 10 bases between them. The full variable domain, completed using reference TRBV5-1 and TRBJ2-5, is KAGVTQTPRYLIKTRGQQVTLSCSPISGHRSVSWYQQTPGQGLQFLFEYFSETQRNKGNFPGRFSGRQFSNSRSEMNVSTLELGDSALYLCASSLGDYPQETQYFGPGTRLLVL.

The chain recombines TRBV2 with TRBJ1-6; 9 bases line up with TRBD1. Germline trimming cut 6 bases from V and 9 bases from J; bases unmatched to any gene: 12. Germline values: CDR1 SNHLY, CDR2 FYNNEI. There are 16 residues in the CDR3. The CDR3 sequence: CASRRIGTGTSSPLHF. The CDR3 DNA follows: TGTGCCAGCAGGAGAATTGGGACAGGGACGAGTTCACCCCTCCACTTT.

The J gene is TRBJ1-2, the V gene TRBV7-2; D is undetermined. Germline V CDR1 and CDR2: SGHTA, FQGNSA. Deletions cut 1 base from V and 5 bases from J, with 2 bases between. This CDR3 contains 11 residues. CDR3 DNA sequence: TGTGCCAGCAGCTTAGTATATGGCTACACCTTC. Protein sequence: CASSLVYGYTF.

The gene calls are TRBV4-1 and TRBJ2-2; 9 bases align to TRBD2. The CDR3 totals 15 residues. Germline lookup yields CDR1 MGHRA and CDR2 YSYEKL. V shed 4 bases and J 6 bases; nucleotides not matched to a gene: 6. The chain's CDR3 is CASSPWAGGPGELFF. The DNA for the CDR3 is TGCGCCAGCAGCCCTTGGGCGGGGGGGCCCGGGGAGCTGTTTTTT.